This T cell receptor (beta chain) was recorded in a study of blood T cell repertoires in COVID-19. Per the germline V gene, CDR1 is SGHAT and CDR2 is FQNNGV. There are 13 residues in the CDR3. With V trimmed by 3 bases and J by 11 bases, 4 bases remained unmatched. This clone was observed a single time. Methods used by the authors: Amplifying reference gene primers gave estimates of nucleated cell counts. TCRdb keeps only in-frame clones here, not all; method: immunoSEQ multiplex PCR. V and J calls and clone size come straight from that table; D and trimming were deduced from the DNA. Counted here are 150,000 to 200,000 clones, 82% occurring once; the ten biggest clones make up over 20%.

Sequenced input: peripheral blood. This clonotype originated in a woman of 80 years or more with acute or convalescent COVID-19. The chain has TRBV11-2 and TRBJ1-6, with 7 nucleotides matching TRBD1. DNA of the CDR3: TGTGCCAGCAGCTTGGGAACAGGGGCACCCCTCCACTTT. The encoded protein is CASSLGTGAPLHF. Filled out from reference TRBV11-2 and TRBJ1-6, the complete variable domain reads EAGVAQSPRYKIIEKRQSVAFWCNPISGHATLYWYQQILGQGPKLLIQFQNNGVVDDSQLPKDRFSAERLKGVDSTLKIQPAKLEDSAVYLCASSLGTGAPLHFGNGTRLTVT.